These T cell receptor beta chains were read from a single sample in a study of cytomegalovirus exposure and HLA in healthy donors. TCRdb's table, derived via immunoSEQ multiplex PCR, lists solely in-frame clones and lacks some. The sample consists of about 130,000 clones, under 90% of them appearing once. Sequenced: PBMCs. The receptors stem from a man aged 25-45 years in good health and CMV-seronegative. Each CDR3 is given with its conserved first and last residue. A D gene is named only where the DNA matches it firmly. Expanded clones get a size class; other rows say once, few or many, or leave the size out.

abundance	d_gene	j_gene	v_gene	CDR3aa	CDR3nt
once	TRBD1	TRBJ1-1	TRBV5-1	CASSFFLDRGTEAFF	TGCGCCAGCAGCTTCTTCCTGGACAGGGGAACTGAAGCTTTCTTT
.	.	TRBJ1-1	TRBV7-9	CASSLDGTRNTEAFF	TGTGCCAGCAGCTTAGATGGGACACGCAACACTGAAGCTTTCTTT
.	.	TRBJ2-2	TRBV19	CASSISAGELFF	TGTGCCAGTAGTATAAGCGCCGGGGAGCTGTTTTTT
.	.	TRBJ1-6	TRBV7-9	CASSWGRDFEGSPLHF	TGTGCCAGCAGCTGGGGCCGGGACTTCGAGGGGTCACCCCTCCACTTT
.	.	TRBJ1-5	TRBV28	CASSFVLDQPQHF	TGTGCCAGCAGTTTCGTTCTAGACCAGCCCCAGCATTTT
.	TRBD2	TRBJ2-3	TRBV19	CASSRGGYTDTQYF	TGTGCCAGTAGTCGGGGGGGATACACAGATACGCAGTATTTT
.	TRBD2	TRBJ2-3	TRBV11-2	CASSPPPGGGTDTQYF	TGTGCCAGCAGCCCCCCACCAGGCGGGGGGACAGATACGCAGTATTTT
.	.	TRBJ1-1	TRBV4-1	CASSQVYPSGTEAFF	TGCGCCAGCAGCCAAGTTTACCCATCGGGCACTGAAGCTTTCTTT
.	TRBD1	TRBJ2-5	TRBV11-2	CASRTQGQTEETQYF	TGTGCCAGCAGGACTCAGGGACAGACCGAAGAGACCCAGTACTTC
.	.	TRBJ1-1	TRBV5-1	CASSPRTGSGDTEAFF	TGCGCCAGCAGCCCGCGGACCGGGAGCGGTGACACTGAAGCTTTCTTT
once	.	TRBJ1-1	TRBV2	CASSERGHTNTEAFF	TGTGCCAGCAGTGAAAGGGGCCATACGAACACTGAAGCTTTCTTT
.	.	TRBJ1-2	TRBV29-1	CSVEDFAGVDYGYTF	TGCAGCGTTGAAGATTTTGCAGGGGTCGATTATGGCTACACCTTC
.	.	TRBJ2-2	TRBV10-3	CAIRSTGEKTGELFF	TGTGCCATCCGATCGACAGGAGAAAAAACCGGGGAGCTGTTTTTT
once	.	TRBJ1-2	TRBV2	CASSEARQLFGYTF	TGTGCCAGCAGTGAAGCGCGACAGCTGTTTGGGTACACCTTC
.	.	TRBJ2-4	TRBV28	CASSSHPGKEAKNIQYF	TGTGCCAGCAGTTCTCACCCAGGGAAGGAGGCCAAAAACATTCAGTACTTC
.	.	TRBJ2-1	TRBV11-2	CASSPNRVSYNEQFF	TGTGCCAGCAGCCCCAACAGGGTTAGTTACAATGAGCAGTTCTTC
.	TRBD2	TRBJ2-1	TRBV18	CASSPPLAGAYNEQFF	TGTGCCAGCTCACCACCCCTAGCGGGGGCTTACAATGAGCAGTTCTTC
.	.	TRBJ2-2	TRBV19	CASSITQGTNTGELFF	TGTGCCAGTAGTATCACCCAGGGGACGAACACCGGGGAGCTGTTTTTT
.	TRBD1	TRBJ1-5	TRBV7-2	CASSPATGGNQPQHF	TGTGCCAGCAGCCCGGCGACAGGGGGCAATCAGCCCCAGCATTTT
.	TRBD1	TRBJ2-7	TRBV6-5	CASSYPQGDEQYF	TGTGCCAGCAGTTACCCCCAGGGGGACGAGCAGTACTTC
.	TRBD1	TRBJ2-2	TRBV2	CASSRQGRTGELFF	TGTGCCAGCAGTCGACAGGGTCGGACCGGGGAGCTGTTTTTT
.	.	TRBJ1-5	TRBV15	CATSGRQKNQPQHF	TGTGCCACCAGCGGAAGACAGAAAAATCAGCCCCAGCATTTT
once	TRBD2	TRBJ2-1	TRBV11-2	CASSFGTSGQNEQFF	TGTGCCAGCAGCTTTGGGACTAGCGGGCAGAATGAGCAGTTCTTC
.	TRBD1	TRBJ1-4	TRBV10-1	CASRDRGENEKLFF	TGCGCCAGCAGGGACAGGGGAGAGAATGAAAAACTGTTTTTT
.	TRBD1	TRBJ1-1	TRBV7-9	CASSLAVGQGRDTEAFF	TGTGCCAGCAGCTTAGCCGTAGGACAGGGGAGGGACACTGAAGCTTTCTTT
.	TRBD1	TRBJ1-1	TRBV7-8	CASSTGVLDTEAFF	TGTGCCAGCAGCACAGGGGTCCTGGACACTGAAGCTTTCTTT
once	TRBD1	TRBJ1-2	TRBV6-5	CASSPGTGYYGYTF	TGTGCCAGCAGCCCCGGGACAGGGTACTATGGCTACACCTTC
.	TRBD2	TRBJ2-1	TRBV5-1	CASSLVTSGITYNEQFF	TGCGCCAGCAGCTTGGTGACTAGCGGAATTACCTACAATGAGCAGTTCTTC
.	TRBD1	TRBJ2-2	TRBV7-9	CASSLGQGTTGELFF	TGTGCCAGCAGCCTCGGACAGGGGACGACCGGGGAGCTGTTTTTT
few	.	TRBJ2-2	TRBV27	CASRAGWDTGELFF	TGTGCCAGCAGAGCAGGGTGGGACACCGGGGAGCTGTTTTTT
.	.	TRBJ2-7	TRBV15	CATSGRDNYEQYF	TGTGCCACCAGCGGCCGGGACAACTACGAGCAGTACTTC
.	.	TRBJ1-5	TRBV4-1	CASSQESGTNYQPQHF	TGCGCCAGCAGCCAAGAGTCCGGGACAAATTATCAGCCCCAGCATTTT
few	.	TRBJ1-5	TRBV7-9	CASSLGQGNQPQHF	TGTGCCAGCAGCTTAGGGCAGGGCAATCAGCCCCAGCATTTT
.	.	TRBJ1-1	TRBV7-9	CASSSQGGTEAFF	TGTGCCAGCAGCTCCCAGGGAGGGACTGAAGCTTTCTTT
.	.	TRBJ2-2	TRBV16	CASSQRTGELFF	TGTGCCAGCAGCCAGAGGACCGGGGAGCTGTTTTTT
.	.	TRBJ1-1	TRBV19	CATTNYGLLNTEAFF	TGTGCCACCACTAATTATGGCCTCCTAAACACTGAAGCTTTCTTT
.	TRBD1	TRBJ2-2	TRBV15	CATSRELTGDLGELFF	TGTGCCACCAGCAGAGAGTTGACAGGGGATTTAGGGGAGCTGTTTTTT
few	TRBD1	TRBJ1-2	TRBV28	CASSRQGAHYGYTF	TGTGCCAGCAGCCGACAGGGGGCCCACTATGGCTACACCTTC
.	.	TRBJ2-7	TRBV5-1	CASSYGHQQGSYEQYF	TGCGCCAGCAGCTACGGACATCAGCAGGGATCCTACGAGCAGTACTTC
once	TRBD1	TRBJ2-7	TRBV2	CASSEATGSKLTYEQYF	TGTGCCAGCAGTGAAGCGACAGGGAGTAAACTCACCTACGAGCAGTACTTC
.	TRBD1	TRBJ1-2	TRBV6-5	CASSDPQGAKGYTF	TGTGCCAGCAGTGACCCCCAGGGGGCTAAGGGCTACACCTTC
.	TRBD1	TRBJ1-1	TRBV10-3	CAISDRDRANTEAFF	TGTGCCATCAGCGACCGGGACAGGGCTAATACTGAAGCTTTCTTT
.	TRBD1	TRBJ1-1	TRBV19	CASAGTGVTGTEAFF	TGTGCCAGTGCCGGGACAGGGGTTACGGGCACTGAAGCTTTCTTT
.	.	TRBJ2-5	TRBV7-2	CASSLSDWETQYF	TGTGCCAGCAGCTTAAGCGACTGGGAGACCCAGTACTTC
.	.	TRBJ1-1	TRBV6-1	CASTLLRVTEAFF	TGTGCCAGCACCCTACTCAGGGTGACTGAAGCTTTCTTT
.	.	TRBJ2-7	TRBV6-5	CASSQGAGPTYEQYF	TGTGCCAGCAGTCAAGGGGCAGGGCCTACCTACGAGCAGTACTTC
.	TRBD1	TRBJ1-1	TRBV5-5	CASSLYRGQETEAFF	TGTGCCAGCAGCTTATACAGGGGGCAGGAAACTGAAGCTTTCTTT
.	.	TRBJ2-5	TRBV5-1	CASSDSPGWETQYF	TGCGCCAGCAGCGACTCGCCGGGATGGGAGACCCAGTACTTC
once	TRBD2	TRBJ2-5	TRBV7-2	CASSRLAGAGETQYF	TGTGCCAGCAGCAGACTAGCGGGGGCGGGTGAGACCCAGTACTTC
.	TRBD2	TRBJ2-7	TRBV10-1	CASRAGTSENYEQYF	TGCGCCAGCAGGGCCGGGACTAGCGAGAACTACGAGCAGTACTTC
.	.	TRBJ1-1	TRBV4-1	CASSLNTGSDGAFF	TGCGCCAGCAGCCTTAATACGGGAAGTGATGGAGCTTTCTTT
.	.	TRBJ2-5	TRBV6-6	CASSPLGAIQETQYF	TGTGCCAGCAGCCCCTTGGGGGCCATACAAGAGACCCAGTACTTC
.	.	TRBJ2-7	TRBV6-5	CASSREQGAPYEQYF	TGTGCCAGCAGCCGGGAACAGGGAGCTCCCTACGAGCAGTACTTC
.	.	TRBJ2-2	TRBV9	CASSVETAYTGELFF	TGTGCCAGCAGCGTCGAGACAGCCTACACCGGGGAGCTGTTTTTT
few	.	TRBJ2-7	TRBV4-1	CASSQGQVPYEQYF	TGCGCCAGCAGCCAAGGGCAGGTCCCCTACGAGCAGTACTTC
.	TRBD1	TRBJ2-1	TRBV6-6	CASTYRWDRGVNEQFF	TGTGCCAGCACCTATCGTTGGGACAGGGGGGTCAATGAGCAGTTCTTC
.	.	TRBJ2-3	TRBV29-1	CSARTDTQYF	TGCAGCGCTAGAACAGATACGCAGTATTTT